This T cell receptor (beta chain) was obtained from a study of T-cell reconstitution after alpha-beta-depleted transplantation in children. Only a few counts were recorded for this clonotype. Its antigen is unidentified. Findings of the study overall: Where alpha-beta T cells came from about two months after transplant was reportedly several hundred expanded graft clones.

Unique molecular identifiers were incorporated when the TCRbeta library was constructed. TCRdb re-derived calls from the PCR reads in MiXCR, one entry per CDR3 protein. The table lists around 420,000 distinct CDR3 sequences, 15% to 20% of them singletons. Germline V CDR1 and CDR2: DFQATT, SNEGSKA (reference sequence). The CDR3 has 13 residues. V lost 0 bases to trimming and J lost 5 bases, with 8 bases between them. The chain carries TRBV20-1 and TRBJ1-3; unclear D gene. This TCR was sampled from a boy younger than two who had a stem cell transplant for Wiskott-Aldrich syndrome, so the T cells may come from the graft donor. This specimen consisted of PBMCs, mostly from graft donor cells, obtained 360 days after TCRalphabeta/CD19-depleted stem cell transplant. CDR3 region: CSARDRFRNTIYF. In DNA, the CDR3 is TGCAGTGCTAGAGATAGGTTCCGAAACACCATATATTTT.